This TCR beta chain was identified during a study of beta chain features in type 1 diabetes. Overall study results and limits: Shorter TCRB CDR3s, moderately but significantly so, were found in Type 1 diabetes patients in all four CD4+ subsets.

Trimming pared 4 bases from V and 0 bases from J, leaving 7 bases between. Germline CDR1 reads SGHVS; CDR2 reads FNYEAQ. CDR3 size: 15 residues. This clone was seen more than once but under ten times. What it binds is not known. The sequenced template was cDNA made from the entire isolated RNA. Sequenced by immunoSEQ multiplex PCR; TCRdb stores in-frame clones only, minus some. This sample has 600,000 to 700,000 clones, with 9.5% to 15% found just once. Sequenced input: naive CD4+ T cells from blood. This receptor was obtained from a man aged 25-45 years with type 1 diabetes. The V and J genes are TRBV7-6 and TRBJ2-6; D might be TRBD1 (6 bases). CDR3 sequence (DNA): TGTGCCAGCAGCTACAGGGACTCTGGGGCCAACGTCCTGACTTTC. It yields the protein CASSYRDSGANVLTF.